One TCR beta chain is described in this entry. The data were taken from a study of blood T cell repertoires in COVID-19. Turning to the study itself: There were acute and convalescent COVID-19 samples, and they came from the United States, Italy and Spain. The analysed material was cDNA or gDNA that came from T cells, B-cell-depleted T cells, or PBMCs.

Germline V gene sequence: CDR1 KGHSH, CDR2 LQKENI. The CDR3 is 17 amino acids. The V segment lost 3 bases and the J segment 4 bases; nucleotides outside the gene matches: 13. Authors' data handling: Amplifying reference gene primers gave estimates of nucleated cell counts. Libraries were prepared by immunoSEQ multiplex PCR; TCRdb keeps only in-frame clonotypes and omits some of them. V and J calls and clone size are as listed in that table; D and trimming were resolved from the DNA. The sample consists of under 200,000 clones, under 85% of them appearing once. The sequencing input was peripheral blood. The rearrangement uses TRBV18 and TRBJ1-1; 8 bases fit TRBD1. This sequence originates from a woman of 80 years or more with acute or convalescent COVID-19. In nucleotides, the CDR3 is TGTGCCAGCTCACCTTCGAACCCCGGGACAGGCCTCACTGAAGCTTTCTTT. Its protein is CASSPSNPGTGLTEAFF.